Sequencing of this TCR beta chain was carried out in a study of tissue T cells after allogeneic stem cell transplantation. Germline values: CDR1 SGHRS, CDR2 YFSETQ. This CDR3 has 12 amino acids. V was shortened by 0 bases and J by 7 bases, with 5 bases between the two germline ends. Produced via immunoSEQ multiplex PCR; TCRdb's table is partial and in-frame only. The sample contains 20,000 to 25,000 clones, about 70% of which appear only once. The origin of this receptor is a female donor aged 60 or older with lung cancer. The sequencing used tissue from the ileum, collected at autopsy. The rearrangement links TRBV5-1 to TRBJ2-1; no clear D. The CDR3 loop reads CASSLARNEQFF. DNA for the CDR3: TGCGCCAGCAGCTTGGCCCGGAATGAGCAGTTCTTC.